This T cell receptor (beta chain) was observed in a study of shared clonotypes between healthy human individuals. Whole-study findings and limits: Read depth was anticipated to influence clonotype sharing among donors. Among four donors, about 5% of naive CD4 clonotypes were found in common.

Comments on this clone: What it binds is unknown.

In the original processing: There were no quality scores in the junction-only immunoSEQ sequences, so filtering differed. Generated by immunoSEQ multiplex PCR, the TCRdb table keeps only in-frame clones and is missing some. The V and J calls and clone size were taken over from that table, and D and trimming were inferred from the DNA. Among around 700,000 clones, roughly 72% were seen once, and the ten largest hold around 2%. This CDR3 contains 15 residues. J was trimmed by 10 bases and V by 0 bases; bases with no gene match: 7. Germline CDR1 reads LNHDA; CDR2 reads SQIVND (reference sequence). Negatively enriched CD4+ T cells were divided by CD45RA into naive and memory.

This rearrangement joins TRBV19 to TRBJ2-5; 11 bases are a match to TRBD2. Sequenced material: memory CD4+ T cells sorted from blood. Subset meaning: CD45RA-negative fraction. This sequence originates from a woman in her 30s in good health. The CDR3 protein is CASSIELAGEWSQYF. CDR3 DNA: TGTGCCAGTAGTATAGAACTAGCGGGGGAGTGGAGCCAGTACTTC. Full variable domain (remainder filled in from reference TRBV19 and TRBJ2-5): DGGITQSPKYLFRKEGQNVTLSCEQNLNHDAMYWYRQDPGQGLRLIYYSQIVNDFQKGDIAEGYSVSREKKESFPLTVTSAQKNPTAFYLCASSIELAGEWSQYFGPGTRLLVL.